This record looks at one TCR beta chain sequence and its context. Trimming cost V 2 bases and J 2 bases, with 17 bases left between them. In germline, CDR1 is MGHRA, CDR2 YSYEKL. This CDR3 has 17 residues. This specimen comes from a study of T-cell memory formation after mild COVID-19. Each CDR3 protein is one row after TCRdb ran MiXCR on the 5' RACE reads. The table has 250,000 to 400,000 distinct CDR3 sequences, approximately 15% seen once. This chain links TRBV4-1 with TRBJ2-3; D not certain. Sequenced sample: PBMCs or a T cell subset sorted from them (not recorded which). The origin of this receptor is a man younger than 30 who had mild COVID-19 (a few samples of this study predate the infection). Cell type and time point are not known. The CDR3 DNA is TGCGCCAGCAGCCAATCCCGACGGGTCCCAATCACAGATACGCAGTATTTT. Encoded protein: CASSQSRRVPITDTQYF.